The 31 T cell receptor beta chains below all came from one sample that was sequenced in a study of blood T cell repertoires in COVID-19. TCRdb's copy holds only in-frame clones and misses some; the assay was immunoSEQ multiplex PCR. The sample lists some 370,000 clones, 90% occurring once. The sequencing sample was made of peripheral blood. These receptors were taken from a man aged 18 to 29 with active or convalescent COVID-19.

V is TRBV3-1 (or the pseudogene TRBV3-2) and J is TRBJ2-7; D unclear. Trimming stripped 0 bases from V and 3 bases from J, with 9 bases between. This CDR3 region has 14 residues. CDR1 is LGHDT, CDR2 YNNKEL, per germline (reference sequence). The CDR3 bases are TGTGCCAGCAGCCAAGATAGAGATCACTACGAGCAGTACTTC. As protein: CASSQDRDHYEQYF.

This clone has a single count. The chain recombines TRBV18 with TRBJ2-7; possible D gene TRBD2, 5 bases. V lost 3 bases and J lost 4, with 10 bases in between. CDR3 length: 13 amino acids. Germline CDR1 reads KGHSH; CDR2 reads LQKENI. The CDR3 is CASSPPGKYEQYF. CDR3 in DNA: TGTGCCAGCTCACCTCCGGGGAAATACGAGCAGTACTTC.

The chain carries TRBV15 and TRBJ2-1, with TRBD1 as a possible D gene (7 bases). The CDR3 runs to 19 residues. Germline lookup yields CDR1 LNHNV and CDR2 YYDKDF (reference sequence). V was trimmed by 1 base and J by 7 bases, leaving 26 bases between them. CDR3: CATSRGQGGSPLSRNEQFF. The CDR3 DNA reads TGTGCCACCAGCAGAGGACAGGGAGGCTCCCCCCTTTCAAGGAATGAGCAGTTCTTC.

V gene TRBV28 combines with J gene TRBJ2-7; 10 bases are a match to TRBD1. The CDR3 totals 15 residues. Trimming cost V 6 bases and J 6 bases; bases outside gene matches: 11. Per germline, CDR1 MDHEN and CDR2 SYDVKM. The CDR3 coding sequence is TGTGCCAGCAGCAGAACCGGGACAGGGGCGTCCGAGCAGTACTTC. This translates into CASSRTGTGASEQYF. Drawing the rest from reference TRBV28 and TRBJ2-7, the complete variable domain is DVKVTQSSRYLVKRTGEKVFLECVQDMDHENMFWYRQDPGLGLRLIYFSYDVKMKEKGDIPEGYSVSREKKERFSLILESASTNQTSMYLCASSRTGTGASEQYFGPGTRLTVT.

This clone showed up just once. The rearrangement uses TRBV18 and TRBJ1-5; D might be TRBD1 (6 bases). From germline, CDR1 is KGHSH and CDR2 LQKENI. V lost 0 bases, J lost 4 bases, and 13 bases lay in between. The CDR3 consists of 16 residues. This CDR3 is CASSPPGHSYNQPQHF. CDR3 in DNA: TGTGCCAGCTCACCACCGGGACATTCGTATAATCAGCCCCAGCATTTT. Supplemented by reference TRBV18 and TRBJ1-5, the full variable domain reads NAGVMQNPRHLVRRRGQEARLRCSPMKGHSHVYWYRQLPEEGLKFMVYLQKENIIDESGMPKERFSAEFPKEGPSILRIQQVVRGDSAAYFCASSPPGHSYNQPQHFGDGTRLSIL.

This rearrangement joins TRBV2 to TRBJ2-2, with TRBD1 matching 9 bases. The CDR3 loop spans 16 amino acids. The ends lost 7 bases at V and 5 bases at J; junction bases unmatched: 11. Germline CDR1 SNHLY, CDR2 FYNNEI. The CDR3 loop is CASTARTGVGTGELFF. The CDR3 region has the DNA TGTGCCAGCACCGCTAGGACAGGGGTCGGGACCGGGGAGCTGTTTTTT.

The chain joins TRBV5-1 to TRBJ1-1, with 7 nucleotides matching TRBD1. V lost 4 bases to trimming and J lost 4 bases; unmatched junction nucleotides: 4. Germline V lookup: CDR1 SGHRS, CDR2 YFSETQ. CDR3 length: 13 residues. CDR3 nucleotide sequence: TGCGCCAGCAGCCCCCAGGGGGGCACTGAAGCTTTCTTT. Amino acid sequence: CASSPQGGTEAFF.

This clone was picked up one time. The rearrangement uses TRBV28 and TRBJ2-1; no firm D call. In germline, CDR1 is MDHEN, CDR2 SYDVKM. The ends were cut back, 8 bases at V and 6 bases at J, with 14 bases in the middle. This CDR3 comprises 13 residues. This CDR3 is CASSPPPGNEQFF. The CDR3, as DNA: TGTGCCAGCTCACCCCCGCCCGGCAATGAGCAGTTCTTC. Based on the CDR3 plus reference TRBV28 and TRBJ2-1, the full variable domain is DVKVTQSSRYLVKRTGEKVFLECVQDMDHENMFWYRQDPGLGLRLIYFSYDVKMKEKGDIPEGYSVSREKKERFSLILESASTNQTSMYLCASSPPPGNEQFFGPGTRLTVL.

The rearrangement links TRBV5-1 to TRBJ1-4, with D possibly TRBD1 on 5 matching bases. Per the germline V gene, CDR1 is SGHRS and CDR2 is YFSETQ. The CDR3 runs 16 residues. The V end lost 1 base, the J end lost 7 bases, and 17 bases lay between the germline ends. The DNA for the CDR3 is TGCGCCAGCAGCTTGACGGGAGGAACAGGAGGTGAAAAACTGTTTTTT. Its translation is CASSLTGGTGGEKLFF.

This clone has more than one count but fewer than ten. The chain combines TRBV12-3 or TRBV12-4 with TRBJ1-2, with a possible D match to TRBD1 (6 bases). The V gene lost 6 bases and the J gene lost 8 bases, with 16 bases spanning the gap. The CDR3 extends over 13 amino acids. Written as DNA, the CDR3 is TGTGCCAGCAGCCAAGGGGGAGGGTGGGGCTACACCTTC. Protein: CASSQGGGWGYTF.

This clone has a single count. This chain links TRBV24-1 with TRBJ2-1, with D hard to call. CDR1 and CDR2 from the germline V gene are KGHDR and SFDVKD. The V end was cut by 3 bases, the J end by 6 bases, with 14 bases between. This CDR3 region has 15 residues. Here the CDR3 reads CATSDPPTHFNEQFF. The CDR3, as DNA: TGTGCCACCAGTGATCCACCGACACATTTCAATGAGCAGTTCTTC.

V usage is TRBV18 and J usage is TRBJ2-1; the match to TRBD2 covers 9 bases. The ends lost 3 bases at V and 6 bases at J; junction bases unmatched: 6. The CDR3 loop spans 15 amino acids. Germline V gene sequence: CDR1 KGHSH, CDR2 LQKENI. CDR3 loop: CASSPGGRARNEQFF. Here the CDR3 DNA reads TGTGCCAGCTCACCGGGCGGGAGGGCCCGCAATGAGCAGTTCTTC.

The genes are TRBV10-3 and TRBJ1-5; TRBD1 agrees at 8 bases. Germline CDR1 reads ENHRY; CDR2 reads SYGVKD. V was pared by 0 bases and J by 9 bases, with 10 bases of the junction left unmatched. This CDR3 comprises 16 residues. For the CDR3, the DNA is TGTGCCATCAGTGAGTCGCCGGGACAGGCCCAGGGGCCCCAGCATTTT. Its translation: CAISESPGQAQGPQHF.

The rearrangement joins TRBV27 to TRBJ1-4, with D perhaps matching TRBD1 (5 bases). The CDR3 is 14 amino acids. With 5 bases removed from V and 6 bases from J, the gap between germline ends came to 13 bases. Germline lookup yields CDR1 MNHEY and CDR2 SMNVEV (reference sequence). Here the CDR3 DNA reads TGTGCCAGCAGTCTGGAAGGGGCGCATGAAAAACTGTTTTTT. Translated, it gives CASSLEGAHEKLFF. Using reference TRBV27 and TRBJ1-4 for the parts outside the CDR3, the full variable domain is EAQVTQNPRYLITVTGKKLTVTCSQNMNHEYMSWYRQDPGLGLRQIYYSMNVEVTDKGDVPEGYKVSRKEKRNFPLILESPSPNQTSLYFCASSLEGAHEKLFFGSGTQLSVL.

The rearrangement links TRBV7-3 to TRBJ1-1, with unresolved D. The CDR3 covers 14 residues. The germline CDR1 and CDR2 sequences are SGHTA and FQGTGA. The V gene lost 6 bases and the J gene lost 1 base, with 12 bases spanning the gap. For the CDR3, the DNA is TGTGCCAGCAGTCGAGTGGTCCCGAACACTGAAGCTTTCTTT. This gives the protein CASSRVVPNTEAFF.

Turning to this clone: Germline is not matched at one junction end, which may reflect a read error. The J gene is TRBJ1-1, the V gene TRBV15; D is perhaps TRBD1 (5 bases). The germline gives CDR1 LNHNV, CDR2 YYDKDF (reference sequence). This CDR3 contains 18 residues. CDR3 residues: CATSGDLGGPSMNTEAFF. CDR3 bases: TGTGCCACCAGCGGAGACCTCGGGGGTCCGTCCATGAACACTGAAGCTTTCTTT.

DNA of the CDR3: TGTGCCAGCAGCTTAGAGGGCAGGGCCGATGAAAAACTGTTTTTT. It yields the protein CASSLEGRADEKLFF. This rearrangement joins TRBV11-2 to TRBJ1-4, with TRBD1 as a possible D gene (5 bases). In germline, CDR1 is SGHAT, CDR2 FQNNGV. V lost 0 bases to trimming and J lost 6 bases, with 11 bases between them. This CDR3 has 15 amino acids.

The chain employs TRBV28 and TRBJ1-3, with 7 bases aligning to TRBD1. This CDR3 is built from 17 residues. Germline V gene sequence: CDR1 MDHEN, CDR2 SYDVKM. J was trimmed by 2 bases and V by 5 bases; bases with no gene match: 12. The CDR3: CASSPRQGYSAGNTIYF. The CDR3 bases are TGTGCCAGCAGTCCCCGACAGGGTTATTCGGCTGGAAACACCATATATTTT.

The J gene is TRBJ1-1, the V gene TRBV6-5; the D gene is possibly TRBD1 (6 bases). The ends were cut back, 2 bases at V and 12 bases at J, with 13 bases in the middle. This CDR3 region has 12 residues. Germline V gene sequence: CDR1 MNHEY, CDR2 SVGAGI. CDR3 protein: CASSYAAGETFF. The CDR3 DNA reads TGTGCCAGCAGTTACGCGGCAGGGGAAACTTTCTTT.

The J gene is TRBJ2-2, the V gene TRBV25-1; no firm D call. The CDR3 totals 13 residues. Per germline, CDR1 MGHDK and CDR2 SYGVNS. V lost 2 bases and J 10 bases, leaving 11 bases between the germline ends. The CDR3 bases are TGTGCCAGCAGTGAAACCCCCAGGATGGAGCTGTTTTTT. Its translation: CASSETPRMELFF.

The V call is TRBV12-3 or TRBV12-4, the J call TRBJ2-7; 10 bases are shared with TRBD1. The CDR3 has 13 amino acids. J was trimmed by 5 bases and V by 8 bases; bases with no gene match: 6. In nucleotides, the CDR3 is TGTGCCAGCCGAGGGACAGGGGTCCACGAGCAGTACTTC. Translated: CASRGTGVHEQYF.

The chain has TRBV7-2 and TRBJ2-7; a weak D match, TRBD2 (6 bases). This CDR3 contains 14 residues. CDR1 is SGHTA and CDR2 is FQGNSA in the germline V gene. Trimming shortened V by 4 bases and J by 4 bases, and 14 bases separated the two germline ends. Here the CDR3 DNA reads TGTGCCAGCAGCTCAATCGGGGGAAGGTACGAGCAGTACTTC. This translates into CASSSIGGRYEQYF.

The CDR3 bases are TGTGCCAGCAGCTCAACTAGCGGGGGGGCTTATGAGCAGTTCTTC. Protein: CASSSTSGGAYEQFF. This chain links TRBV28 with TRBJ2-1; TRBD2 agrees at 13 bases. Per germline, CDR1 MDHEN and CDR2 SYDVKM. The CDR3 is made up of 15 amino acids. Losses at the gene ends were 6 bases for V and 8 bases for J; bases not matched to a gene: 7.

The V and J genes are TRBV24-1 and TRBJ2-2; 11 bases are a match to TRBD1. CDR1 is KGHDR and CDR2 is SFDVKD in the germline V gene. CDR3 length: 16 residues. The V segment lost 3 bases and the J segment 3 bases; nucleotides outside the gene matches: 2. The chain's CDR3 is CATSDPGQGDTGELFF. For the CDR3, the DNA is TGTGCCACCAGTGATCCGGGACAGGGGGACACCGGGGAGCTGTTTTTT.

V and J are TRBV6-1 and TRBJ2-2, with a weak D call TRBD2 (6 bases). The length of the CDR3 is 17 residues. Germline CDR1 is MNHNS and CDR2 is SASEGT. The V and J ends lost 1 base and 1 base respectively, with 13 bases between them. The CDR3 sequence is CASSEGGGGQNTGELFF. CDR3 in DNA: TGTGCCAGCAGTGAAGGGGGAGGAGGGCAGAACACCGGGGAGCTGTTTTTT.

As concerns this clone: One end of the junction varies from germline; a read error may be responsible. V usage is TRBV10-3 and J usage is TRBJ2-7, with a weak D call TRBD2 (6 bases). This CDR3 has 14 amino acids. The germline V gene has CDR1 ENHRY and CDR2 SYGVKD. CDR3 residues: CAIRGTGLSDEQYF. In DNA, the CDR3 is TGTGCCATCAGGGGGACTGGCCTCTCCGACGAGCAGTACTTC.

The V gene is TRBV5-1, the J gene TRBJ2-3; 8 bases line up with TRBD1. Germline assignment: CDR1 SGHRS and CDR2 YFSETQ. The length of the CDR3 is 14 residues. Germline trimming cut 2 bases from V and 4 bases from J; bases unmatched to any gene: 3. The CDR3, as DNA: TGCGCCAGCAGCTTCAGGGGGCAGGCAGATACGCAGTATTTT. Encoded protein: CASSFRGQADTQYF.

The rearrangement joins TRBV5-1 to TRBJ1-5; D ambiguous. Germline V gene data show CDR1 as SGHRS and CDR2 as YFSETQ. The CDR3 is 16 amino acids. V lost 0 bases and J 3 bases, leaving 13 bases between the germline ends. The DNA for the CDR3 is TGCGCCAGCAGCTTGGATGGTCACGCGGACAATCAGCCCCAGCATTTT. As protein: CASSLDGHADNQPQHF. The entire variable domain, with the rest obtained from reference TRBV5-1 and TRBJ1-5, is as follows: KAGVTQTPRYLIKTRGQQVTLSCSPISGHRSVSWYQQTPGQGLQFLFEYFSETQRNKGNFPGRFSGRQFSNSRSEMNVSTLELGDSALYLCASSLDGHADNQPQHFGDGTRLSIL.

V usage is TRBV2 and J usage is TRBJ1-1, with 7 bases lining up with TRBD1. Germline V gives CDR1 SNHLY, CDR2 FYNNEI. The CDR3 totals 13 residues. V lost 7 bases to trimming and J lost 4 bases; unmatched junction nucleotides: 6. CDR3 protein: CASTLTGATEAFF. The CDR3, as DNA: TGTGCCAGCACCTTAACAGGGGCCACTGAAGCTTTCTTT.

This chain connects TRBV28 to TRBJ2-7; TRBD2 matches 10 bases. The CDR3 consists of 14 residues. CDR1 MDHEN and CDR2 SYDVKM come from the germline V gene. The J segment lost 3 bases and the V segment lost 5 bases, leaving 4 bases of the junction unmatched. The CDR3 sequence is CASSPRLAGYEQYF. The DNA for the CDR3 is TGTGCCAGCAGTCCTAGACTAGCGGGCTACGAGCAGTACTTC.

The chain is built from TRBV5-1 and TRBJ1-4, with D perhaps matching TRBD1 (6 bases). The CDR3 loop spans 15 amino acids. CDR1 is SGHRS and CDR2 is YFSETQ in the germline V gene. Between the trimmed V and J ends, which lost 0 bases and 3 bases, there was a span of 9 bases. CDR3 sequence reads: CASSLVTGPNEKLFF. CDR3 sequence (DNA): TGCGCCAGCAGCTTGGTTACAGGGCCTAATGAAAAACTGTTTTTT.